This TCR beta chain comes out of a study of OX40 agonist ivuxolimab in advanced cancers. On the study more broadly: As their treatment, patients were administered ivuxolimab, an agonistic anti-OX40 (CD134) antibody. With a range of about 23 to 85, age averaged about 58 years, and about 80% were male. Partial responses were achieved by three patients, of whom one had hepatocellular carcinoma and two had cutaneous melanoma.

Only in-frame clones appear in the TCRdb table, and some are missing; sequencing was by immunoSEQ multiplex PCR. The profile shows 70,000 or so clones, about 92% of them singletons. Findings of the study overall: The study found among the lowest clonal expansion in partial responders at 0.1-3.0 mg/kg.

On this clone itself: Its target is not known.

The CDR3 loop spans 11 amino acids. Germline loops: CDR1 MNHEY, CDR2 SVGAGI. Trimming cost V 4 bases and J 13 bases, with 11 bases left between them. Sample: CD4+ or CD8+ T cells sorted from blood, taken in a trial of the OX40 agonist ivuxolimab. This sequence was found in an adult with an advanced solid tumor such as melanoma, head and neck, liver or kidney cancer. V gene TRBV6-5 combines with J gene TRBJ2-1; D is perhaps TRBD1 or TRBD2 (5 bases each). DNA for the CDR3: TGTGCCAGCAGTTCCGGGACGGGTCAGTTCTTC. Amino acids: CASSSGTGQFF.